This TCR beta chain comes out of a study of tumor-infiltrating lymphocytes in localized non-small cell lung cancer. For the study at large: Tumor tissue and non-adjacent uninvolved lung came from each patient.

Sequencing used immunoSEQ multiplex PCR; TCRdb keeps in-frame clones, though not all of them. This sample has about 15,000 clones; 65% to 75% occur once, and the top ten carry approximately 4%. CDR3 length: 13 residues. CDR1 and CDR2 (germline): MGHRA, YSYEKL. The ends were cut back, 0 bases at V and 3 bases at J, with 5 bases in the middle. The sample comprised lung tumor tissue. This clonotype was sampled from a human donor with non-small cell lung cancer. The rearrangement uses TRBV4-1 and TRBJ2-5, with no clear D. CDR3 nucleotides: TGCGCCAGCAGCCAAGAGGGCGAAGAGACCCAGTACTTC. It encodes CASSQEGEETQYF.